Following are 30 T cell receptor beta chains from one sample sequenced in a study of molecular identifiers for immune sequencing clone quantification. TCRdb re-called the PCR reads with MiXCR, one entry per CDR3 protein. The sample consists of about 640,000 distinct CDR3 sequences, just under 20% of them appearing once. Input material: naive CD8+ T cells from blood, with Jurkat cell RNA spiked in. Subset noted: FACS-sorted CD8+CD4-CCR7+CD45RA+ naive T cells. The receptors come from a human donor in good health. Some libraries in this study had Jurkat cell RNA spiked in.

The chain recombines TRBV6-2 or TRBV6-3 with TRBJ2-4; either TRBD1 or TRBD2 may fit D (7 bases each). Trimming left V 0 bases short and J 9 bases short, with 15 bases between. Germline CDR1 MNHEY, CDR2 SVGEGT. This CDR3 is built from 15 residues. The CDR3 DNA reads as TGTGCCAGCAGTTACTCTTCTCCAGGGGGGGGCATTCAGTACTTC. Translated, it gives CASSYSSPGGGIQYF.

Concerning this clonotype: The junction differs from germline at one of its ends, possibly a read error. The CDR3, as DNA: TGTGCCAGTAGCGGACCCACGGGGCTATATAGCAATCAGTCCCAGCATTTT. As protein: CASSGPTGLYSNQSQHF. The chain carries TRBV19 and TRBJ1-5; D may be TRBD1 (5 bases). CDR1 LNHDA and CDR2 SQIVND come from the germline V gene (reference sequence). The CDR3 sequence is 17 residues long.

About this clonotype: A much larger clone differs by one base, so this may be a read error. The CDR3 sequence: CASSPGAGSDEKLLF. CDR3 DNA sequence: TGTGCCAGCAGTCCGGGCGCGGGGTCAGATGAAAAACTGCTTTTT. This sequence joins TRBV5-6 and TRBJ1-4; unclear D gene. Germline CDR1 SGHDT, CDR2 YYEEEE. The CDR3 sequence is 15 residues long.

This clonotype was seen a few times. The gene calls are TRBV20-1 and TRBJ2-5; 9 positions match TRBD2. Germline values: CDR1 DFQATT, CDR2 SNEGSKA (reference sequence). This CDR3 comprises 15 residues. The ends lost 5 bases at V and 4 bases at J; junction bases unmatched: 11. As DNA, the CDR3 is TGCAGTGCTCGTTCGGCGGGAGGGCCGGGAGAGACCCAGTACTTC. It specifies CSARSAGGPGETQYF.

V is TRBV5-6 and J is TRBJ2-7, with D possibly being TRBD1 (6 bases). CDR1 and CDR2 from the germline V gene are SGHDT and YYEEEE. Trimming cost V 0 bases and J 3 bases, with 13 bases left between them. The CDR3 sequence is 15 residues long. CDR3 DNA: TGTGCCAGCAGCTTGGGTTGGCAGGGGTACTACGAGCAGTACTTC. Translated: CASSLGWQGYYEQYF.

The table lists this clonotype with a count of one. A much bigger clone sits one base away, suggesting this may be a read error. The DNA of the CDR3 is TGTGTCAGCAATCCCTTTAGGGCGGGAGAGGGCGAGACCCAGTACTTC. Translating it yields CVSNPFRAGEGETQYF. The chain employs TRBV6-6 and TRBJ2-5, with 7 bases that match TRBD2. Germline loops: CDR1 MNHNY, CDR2 SVGAGI (reference sequence). The CDR3 has 16 residues.

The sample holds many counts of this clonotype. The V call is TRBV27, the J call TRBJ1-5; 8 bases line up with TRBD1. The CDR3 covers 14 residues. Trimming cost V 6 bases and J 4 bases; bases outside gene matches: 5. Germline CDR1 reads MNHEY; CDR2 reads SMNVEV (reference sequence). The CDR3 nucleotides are TGTGCCAGCAGAAAGGGACAGGTTAATCAGCCCCAGCATTTT. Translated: CASRKGQVNQPQHF.

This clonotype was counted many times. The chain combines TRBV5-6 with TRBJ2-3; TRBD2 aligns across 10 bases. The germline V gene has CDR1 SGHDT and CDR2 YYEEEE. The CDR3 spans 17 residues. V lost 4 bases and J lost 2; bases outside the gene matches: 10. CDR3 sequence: CASSIRLAGPFTDTQYF. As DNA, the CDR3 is TGTGCCAGCAGCATACGACTAGCGGGCCCCTTCACAGATACGCAGTATTTT.

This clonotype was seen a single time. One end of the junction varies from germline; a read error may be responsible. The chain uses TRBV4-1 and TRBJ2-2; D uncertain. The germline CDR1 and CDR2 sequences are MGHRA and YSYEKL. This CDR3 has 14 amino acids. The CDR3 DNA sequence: TGCGCCGGCAGCCGGCAGGAGAACACCGGGGAGCTGTTTTTT. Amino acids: CAGSRQENTGELFF.

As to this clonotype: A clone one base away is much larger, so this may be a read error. Written as DNA, the CDR3 is TGTGCCAGCAGTCATGGGCAGGGGATAGATACGCAGTATTTT. It yields the protein CASSHGQGIDTQYF. V and J are TRBV6-5 and TRBJ2-3; TRBD1 is a possible D gene (6 bases). V was trimmed by 5 bases and J by 5 bases, leaving 14 bases between them. Germline values: CDR1 MNHEY, CDR2 SVGAGI. There are 14 residues in the CDR3.

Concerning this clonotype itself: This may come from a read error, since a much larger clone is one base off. The CDR3 spells CSASDGGSGAETQYF. The CDR3 DNA reads as TGCAGTGCTAGTGATGGCGGGAGCGGTGCGGAGACCCAGTACTTC. The chain has TRBV20-1 and TRBJ2-5, with TRBD2 identical over 7 bases. The CDR3 has 15 residues. Germline CDR1 is DFQATT and CDR2 is SNEGSKA (reference sequence). V shed 3 bases, J shed 5 bases, and the junction held 12 bases outside the gene matches.

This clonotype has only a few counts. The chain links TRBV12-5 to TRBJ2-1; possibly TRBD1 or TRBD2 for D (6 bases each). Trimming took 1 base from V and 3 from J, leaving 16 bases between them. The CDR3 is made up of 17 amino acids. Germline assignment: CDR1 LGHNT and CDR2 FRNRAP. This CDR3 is CASGLARTIRGYNEQFF. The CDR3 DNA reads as TGTGCTAGTGGTTTGGCCCGGACTATCAGGGGCTACAATGAGCAGTTCTTC.

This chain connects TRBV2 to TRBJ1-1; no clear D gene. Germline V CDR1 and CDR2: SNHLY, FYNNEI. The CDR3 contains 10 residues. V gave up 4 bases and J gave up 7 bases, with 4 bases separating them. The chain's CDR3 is CASSVGEAFF. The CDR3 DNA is TGTGCCAGCAGTGTTGGTGAAGCTTTCTTT.

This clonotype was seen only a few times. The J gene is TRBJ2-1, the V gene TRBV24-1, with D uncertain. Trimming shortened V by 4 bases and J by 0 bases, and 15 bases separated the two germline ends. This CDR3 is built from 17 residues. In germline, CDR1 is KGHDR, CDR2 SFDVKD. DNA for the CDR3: TGTGCCACCAGTGACCTGGACGCAGGCTCCTCCTACAATGAGCAGTTCTTC. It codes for CATSDLDAGSSYNEQFF.

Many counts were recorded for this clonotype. CDR3 nucleotide sequence: TGTGCCAGCAACCCGGGGACACCAAACTACGAGCAGTACTTC. As protein: CASNPGTPNYEQYF. The chain couples TRBV9 to TRBJ2-7, with D perhaps matching TRBD1 (6 bases). CDR3 length: 14 residues. Germline-derived CDR1 and CDR2 are SGDLS and YYNGEE. Trimming shortened V by 6 bases and J by 3 bases, and 16 bases separated the two germline ends. The whole variable domain, filled in from reference TRBV9 and TRBJ2-7, reads DSGVTQTPKHLITATGQRVTLRCSPRSGDLSVYWYQQSLDQGLQFLIQYYNGEERAKGNILERFSAQQFPDLHSELNLSSLELGDSALYFCASNPGTPNYEQYFGPGTRLTVT.

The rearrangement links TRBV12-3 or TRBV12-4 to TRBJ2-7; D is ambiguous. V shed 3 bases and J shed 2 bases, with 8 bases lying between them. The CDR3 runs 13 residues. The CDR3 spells CASSFEEPYEQYF. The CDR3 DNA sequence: TGTGCCAGCAGTTTCGAGGAGCCCTACGAGCAGTACTTC.

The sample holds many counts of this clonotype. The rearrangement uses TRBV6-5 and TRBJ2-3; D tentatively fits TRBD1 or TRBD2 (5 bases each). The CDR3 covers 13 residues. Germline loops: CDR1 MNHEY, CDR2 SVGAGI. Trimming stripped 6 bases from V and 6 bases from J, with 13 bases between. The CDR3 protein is CASSLGRRDTQYF. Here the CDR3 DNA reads TGTGCCAGCAGCCTGGGACGGAGGGATACGCAGTATTTT.

The CDR3 spells CASSQEVGLGYEQYF. Here the CDR3 DNA reads TGTGCCAGCAGCCAAGAGGTTGGACTAGGATACGAGCAGTACTTC. The gene calls are TRBV14 and TRBJ2-7; 7 positions agree with TRBD2. Germline lookup yields CDR1 SGHDN and CDR2 FVKESK. CDR3 length: 15 residues. The V segment lost 0 bases and the J segment 4 bases; nucleotides outside the gene matches: 6.

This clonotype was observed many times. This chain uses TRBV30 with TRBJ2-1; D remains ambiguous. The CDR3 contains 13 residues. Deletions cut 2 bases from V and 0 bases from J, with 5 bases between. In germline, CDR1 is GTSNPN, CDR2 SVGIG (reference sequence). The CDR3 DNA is TGTGCCTGGAGTATCAGCTCCTACAATGAGCAGTTCTTC. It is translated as CAWSISSYNEQFF.

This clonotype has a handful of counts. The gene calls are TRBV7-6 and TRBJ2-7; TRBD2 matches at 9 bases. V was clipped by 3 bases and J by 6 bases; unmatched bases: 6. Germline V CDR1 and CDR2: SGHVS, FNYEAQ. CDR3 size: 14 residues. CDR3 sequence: CASSFGAGGSEQYF. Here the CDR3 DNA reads TGTGCCAGCAGCTTTGGAGCGGGAGGAAGCGAGCAGTACTTC.

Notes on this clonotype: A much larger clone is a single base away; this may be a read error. The CDR3 coding sequence is TGTGCCAGCAGCCTCCCGAAAAAATCCCGACTTGGAGCTTTCTTT. Amino acid sequence: CASSLPKKSRLGAFF. This rearrangement joins TRBV6-1 to TRBJ1-1; the D is unclear. The CDR3 is 15 amino acids. The germline V gene has CDR1 MNHNS and CDR2 SASEGT. The V end was cut by 6 bases, the J end by 10 bases, with 24 bases between.

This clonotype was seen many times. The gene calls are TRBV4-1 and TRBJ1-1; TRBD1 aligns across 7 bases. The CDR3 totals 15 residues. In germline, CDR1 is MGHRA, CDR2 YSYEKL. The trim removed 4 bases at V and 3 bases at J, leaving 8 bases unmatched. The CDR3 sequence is CASSPLSTGDTEAFF. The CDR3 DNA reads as TGCGCCAGCAGCCCTTTATCTACAGGGGACACTGAAGCTTTCTTT.

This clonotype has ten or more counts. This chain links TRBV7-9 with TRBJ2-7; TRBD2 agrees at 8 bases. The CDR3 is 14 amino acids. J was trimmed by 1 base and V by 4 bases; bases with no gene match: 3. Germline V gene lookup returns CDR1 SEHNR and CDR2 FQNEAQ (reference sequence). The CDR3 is CASSSSSGSYEQYF. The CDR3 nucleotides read TGTGCCAGCAGCTCGTCTAGCGGGTCCTACGAGCAGTACTTC.

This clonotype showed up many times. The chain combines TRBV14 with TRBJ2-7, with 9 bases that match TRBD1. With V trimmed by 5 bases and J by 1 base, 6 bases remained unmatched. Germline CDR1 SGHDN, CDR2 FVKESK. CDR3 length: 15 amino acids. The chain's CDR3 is CASSITGGDSYEQYF. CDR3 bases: TGTGCCAGCAGCATCACAGGGGGCGATTCCTACGAGCAGTACTTC.

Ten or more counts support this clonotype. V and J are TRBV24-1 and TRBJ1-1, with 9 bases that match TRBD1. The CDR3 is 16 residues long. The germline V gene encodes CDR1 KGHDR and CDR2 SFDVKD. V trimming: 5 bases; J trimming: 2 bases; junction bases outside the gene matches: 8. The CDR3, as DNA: TGTGCCACCAGTGGTATACAGGGGGCGCTTAACACTGAAGCTTTCTTT. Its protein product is CATSGIQGALNTEAFF.

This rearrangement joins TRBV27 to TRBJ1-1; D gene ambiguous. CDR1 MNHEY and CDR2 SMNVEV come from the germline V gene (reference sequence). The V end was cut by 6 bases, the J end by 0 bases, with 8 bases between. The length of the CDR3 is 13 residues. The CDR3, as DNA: TGTGCCAGCAGCGGACGGTTGAACACTGAAGCTTTCTTT. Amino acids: CASSGRLNTEAFF.

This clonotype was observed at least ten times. CDR3 amino acids: CASSLSGENIQYF. In nucleotides, the CDR3 is TGTGCCAGCAGCTTATCCGGAGAAAACATTCAGTACTTC. The chain carries TRBV5-4 and TRBJ2-4, with no clear D. Germline CDR1 is SGHNT and CDR2 is YYREEE (reference sequence). Between the trimmed V and J ends, which lost 2 bases and 5 bases, there was a span of 8 bases. CDR3 length: 13 amino acids. Using reference TRBV5-4 and TRBJ2-4 for the parts outside the CDR3, the full variable domain is ETGVTQSPTHLIKTRGQQVTLRCSSQSGHNTVSWYQQALGQGPQFIFQYYREEENGRGNFPPRFSGLQFPNYSSELNVNALELDDSALYLCASSLSGENIQYFGAGTRLSVL.

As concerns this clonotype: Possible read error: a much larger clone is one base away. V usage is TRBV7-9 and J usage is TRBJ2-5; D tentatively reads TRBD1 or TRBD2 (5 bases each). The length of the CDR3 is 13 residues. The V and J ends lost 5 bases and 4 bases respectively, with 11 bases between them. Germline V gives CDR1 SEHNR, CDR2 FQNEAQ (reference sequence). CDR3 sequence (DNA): TGTGCCAGCAGCATACGGGGCCGAGAGACCCAGTACTTC. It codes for CASSIRGRETQYF.

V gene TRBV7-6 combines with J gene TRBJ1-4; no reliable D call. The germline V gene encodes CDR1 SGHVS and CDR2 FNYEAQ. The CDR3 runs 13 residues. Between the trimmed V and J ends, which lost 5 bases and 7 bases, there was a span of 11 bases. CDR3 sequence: CASSTRHGEKLFF. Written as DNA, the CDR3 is TGTGCCAGCAGCACCCGACACGGTGAAAAACTGTTTTTT. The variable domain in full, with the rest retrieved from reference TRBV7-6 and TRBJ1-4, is GAGVSQSPRYKVTKRGQDVALRCDPISGHVSLYWYRQALGQGPEFLTYFNYEAQQDKSGLPNDRFSAERPEGSISTLTIQRTEQRDSAMYRCASSTRHGEKLFFGSGTQLSVL.

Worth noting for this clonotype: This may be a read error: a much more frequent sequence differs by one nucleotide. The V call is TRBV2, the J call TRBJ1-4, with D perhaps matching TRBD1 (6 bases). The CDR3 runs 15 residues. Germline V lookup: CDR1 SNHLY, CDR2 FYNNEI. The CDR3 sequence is CASSDPGTSNEKQFF. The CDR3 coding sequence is TGTGCCAGCAGTGATCCCGGGACATCCAATGAAAAACAGTTTTTT.